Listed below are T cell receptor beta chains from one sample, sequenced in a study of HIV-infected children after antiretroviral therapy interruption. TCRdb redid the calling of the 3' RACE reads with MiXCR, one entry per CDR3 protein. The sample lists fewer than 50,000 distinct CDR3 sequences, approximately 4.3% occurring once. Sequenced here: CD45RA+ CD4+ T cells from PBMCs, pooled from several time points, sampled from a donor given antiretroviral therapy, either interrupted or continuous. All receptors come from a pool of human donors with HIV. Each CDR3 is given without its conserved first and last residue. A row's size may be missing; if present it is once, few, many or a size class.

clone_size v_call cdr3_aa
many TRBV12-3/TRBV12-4 ASSSAKGSQY
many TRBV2 ASSEAGPSTDTQY
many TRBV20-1 SARDQRGGDTQY
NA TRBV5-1 ASSPNQRGGQY
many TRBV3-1 ASSHFPSNTEAF
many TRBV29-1 SVGDRDEQY
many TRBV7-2 ASSPRPGVYT
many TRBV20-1 SARILVDTQY
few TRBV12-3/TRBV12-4 ASSFREGNQPQH
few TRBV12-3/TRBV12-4 ASSRDSYYEQY
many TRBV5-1 ASSLEGTAVEAF
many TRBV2 ASSDPVRGVGELF
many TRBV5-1 ASSLFDPNTEAF
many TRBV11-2 ASSQASGYKVTEAF
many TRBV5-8 ASSLRQGADVIQPQH
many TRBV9 ASSVDFEQY
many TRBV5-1 ASSEQGDKF
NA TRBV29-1 STLETGGVEKLF
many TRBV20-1 SAPYRVGTDTQY
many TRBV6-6 ASSYSEVIRDEQY
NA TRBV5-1 ASSLDLPDTQY
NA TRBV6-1 ASSNERNQPQH
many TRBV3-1 ASSQLGETGQY
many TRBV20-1 SATVGQETQY
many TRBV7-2 ASSSTTGNYGYT